The source of this TCR beta chain is a study of shared clonotypes between healthy human individuals. Germline V gives CDR1 SEHNR, CDR2 FQNEAQ (reference sequence). The CDR3 runs 15 residues. The V segment lost 5 bases and the J segment 7 bases; nucleotides outside the gene matches: 7. The unsorted PBMC sample used ten immunoSEQ deep assay plates. Per the original data handling: Junction-only immunoSEQ data arrived without quality scores, meaning filtering differed. Clones were sequenced by immunoSEQ multiplex PCR, and TCRdb holds only the in-frame ones, with some missing. V and J calls and clone size are given by that table; D and trimming were obtained from the DNA. The data show more than 450,000 clones, approximately 85% seen once.

The source is a woman aged 40 to 50 in good health. Some clones in this sample may be carry-over from other donors' samples. Material for sequencing was PBMCs. This sequence joins TRBV7-9 and TRBJ2-1; TRBD1 aligns across 11 bases. The CDR3 loop is CASSADRGHGNEQFF. The DNA of the CDR3 is TGTGCCAGCAGCGCGGACAGGGGGCACGGAAATGAGCAGTTCTTC.